This T cell receptor (beta chain) appears in the sequencing data of a study of blood T cell repertoires in COVID-19. Looking at the study overall: Specimens from acute and convalescent COVID-19 originated in the United States, Italy and Spain.

As handled by the study authors: Amplifying reference gene primers gave estimates of nucleated cell counts. Data came from immunoSEQ multiplex PCR; TCRdb stores just in-frame clones and leaves some out. V, J and clone size are those of that table, while D and trimming were read from the DNA. The sample has fewer than 450,000 clones, roughly 88% seen once. Cohorts were based on clinical histories the participants reported. CDR1 LGHDT and CDR2 YNNKEL come from the germline V gene (reference sequence). The CDR3 totals 16 residues. Trimming left V 5 bases short and J 10 bases short, with 21 bases between.

The rearrangement uses TRBV3-1 (or the pseudogene TRBV3-2) and TRBJ1-6, with D tentatively TRBD1 (5 bases). Sequenced sample: PBMCs or T cells enriched from blood (not recorded which). The clonotype was recovered from a woman between 40 and 55 years old with acute COVID-19. CDR3 sequence (DNA): TGTGCCAGCAGCGTCCGGGGGGTGACGATGACCTCACCCCTCCACTTT. As protein: CASSVRGVTMTSPLHF.